This T cell receptor (beta chain) was found in a study of blood T cell repertoires in COVID-19. In the study overall: Researchers got acute and convalescent COVID-19 samples from the United States, Italy and Spain.

This CDR3 is built from 14 residues. Per the germline V gene, CDR1 is SGHVS and CDR2 is FQNEAQ. V was shortened by 6 bases and J by 2 bases, with 13 bases between the two germline ends. In the study's own analysis: Reference gene primer amplification gave nucleated cell count estimates. Sequencing used immunoSEQ multiplex PCR; TCRdb keeps in-frame clones, though not all of them. V and J calls and clone size are as listed in that table; D and trimming were resolved from the DNA. The sample has approximately 260,000 clones, 70% to 90% seen once. Sequencing was done on a sample of peripheral blood. The chain carries TRBV7-8 and TRBJ1-2, with a weak D call TRBD1 (6 bases). The receptor was isolated from a woman aged 70-85 years with acute or convalescent COVID-19. The CDR3 bases are TGTGCCAGCAGGGCTATGAGGGGGAACTATGGCTACACCTTC. Protein: CASRAMRGNYGYTF.